This T cell receptor (beta chain) was profiled in a study of blood T cell repertoires in COVID-19. Study in general: Whether acute or convalescent, the COVID-19 samples came from the United States, Italy and Spain. T cells, B-cell-depleted T cells, or PBMCs supplied cDNA or gDNA.

Per the study methods: It was from reference gene primer amplification that nucleated cell counts were estimated. Clones were read by immunoSEQ multiplex PCR, and TCRdb kept only the in-frame ones, dropping some. The DNA gave D and trimming, while V, J and clone size come from that table. Of more than 200,000 clones in the sample, about 88% were seen once. The receptor comes from a woman aged 40-49 years who had recovered from COVID-19. Sequenced sample: peripheral blood.

CDR3 sequence reads: CASSLAADNGYTF. The CDR3 region has the DNA TGCGCCAGCAGCTTGGCGGCAGACAATGGCTACACCTTC. The chain couples TRBV5-1 to TRBJ1-2; D is unclear. The V gene's germline CDR1 is SGHRS and CDR2 YFSETQ. Trimming took 0 bases from V and 6 from J, leaving 9 bases between them. The length of the CDR3 is 13 residues.